The 19 T cell receptor beta chains below were found in one sample sequenced in a study of CD8+ T cells in alopecia areata. cDNA serving as the sequencing template came from extracted, reverse transcribed RNA. Data came from immunoSEQ multiplex PCR; TCRdb stores just in-frame clones and leaves some out. The sample contains more than 95,000 clones, 55% to 70% of which appear only once. Sequenced sample: CD4+ T cells sorted from blood. The source of these receptors is a human donor in good health.

The chain has TRBV5-1 and TRBJ2-2, with 9 bases identical to TRBD1. Germline lookup yields CDR1 SGHRS and CDR2 YFSETQ. The length of the CDR3 is 17 residues. V lost 3 bases and J lost 1; bases outside the gene matches: 7. The CDR3 region is CASSSRPGQGNTGELFF. The CDR3 DNA follows: TGCGCCAGCAGCTCTCGGCCGGGACAGGGGAACACCGGGGAGCTGTTTTTT.

This clone showed up just a few times. Other DNA variants within this sample encode the same CDR3. The CDR3 reads CASSLDGNYGYTF. CDR3 nucleotides: TGTGCCAGCAGCTTGGACGGGAACTATGGCTACACCTTC. The V and J genes are TRBV5-4 and TRBJ1-2; D gene unclear. The CDR3 covers 13 residues. Per germline, CDR1 SGHNT and CDR2 YYREEE (reference sequence). V was clipped by 0 bases and J by 2 bases, with 5 bases between them.

V and J are TRBV19 and TRBJ1-5; D gene uncertain. The V gene lost 7 bases and the J gene lost 2 bases, with 12 bases spanning the gap. Germline V gene lookup returns CDR1 LNHDA and CDR2 SQIVND (reference sequence). This CDR3 has 14 residues. The CDR3 nucleotides read TGTGCCAGTACCCGGCGGGAGGGCAATCAGCCCCAGCATTTT. This gives the protein CASTRREGNQPQHF.

This chain uses TRBV28 with TRBJ2-3; D unclear. The CDR3 contains 14 residues. Deletions cut 4 bases from V and 7 bases from J, with 15 bases between. Germline-derived CDR1 and CDR2 are MDHEN and SYDVKM. CDR3 nucleotide sequence: TGTGCCAGCAGTTCACCCTCACTCCGAAATACGCAGTATTTT. It is translated as CASSSPSLRNTQYF.

The gene calls are TRBV30 and TRBJ2-1; D possibly corresponds to TRBD1 (8 bases). The CDR3 has 13 amino acids. Germline-derived CDR1 and CDR2 are GTSNPN and SVGIG (reference sequence). Trimming shortened V by 0 bases and J by 15 bases, and 18 bases separated the two germline ends. The CDR3 nucleotides read TGTGCCTGGAGTGTACAGGGGGGGGCCCGTGGGTTCTTC. Translating it yields CAWSVQGGARGFF.

This clone was seen a few times. V is TRBV29-1 and J is TRBJ1-1; D not certain. The CDR3 contains 13 residues. Germline loops: CDR1 SQVTM, CDR2 ANQGSEA. This chain's CDR3 is CSTVGPSNTEAFF. The CDR3, as DNA: TGCAGTACCGTTGGCCCTTCGAACACTGAAGCTTTCTTT. The full variable domain, rest sourced from reference TRBV29-1 and TRBJ1-1, is SAVISQKPSRDICQRGTSLTIQCQVDSQVTMMFWYRQQPGQSLTLIATANQGSEATYESGFVIDKFPISRPNLTFSTLTVSNMSPEDSSIYLCSTVGPSNTEAFFGQGTRLTVV.

The CDR3 sequence is CATTTGTTRETQYF. For the CDR3, the DNA is TGCGCCACTACAACCGGGACAACAAGGGAGACCCAGTACTTC. This chain links TRBV5-1 with TRBJ2-5; D may be TRBD1 (6 bases). V lost 9 bases and J 5 bases, leaving 20 bases between the germline ends. Germline CDR1 is SGHRS and CDR2 is YFSETQ. This CDR3 region has 14 residues.

This clone was seen only a few times. V and J are TRBV29-1 and TRBJ1-2; tentatively, D is TRBD1 (5 bases). The germline V and J ends were trimmed by 6 bases and 2 bases, with 10 bases remaining between them. CDR3 length: 12 amino acids. Germline loops: CDR1 SQVTM, CDR2 ANQGSEA. CDR3 nucleotide sequence: TGCAGCGTCGGTGGGACCAACTATGGCTACACCTTC. Translation gives CSVGGTNYGYTF. The full variable domain, with the rest looked up from reference TRBV29-1 and TRBJ1-2, is SAVISQKPSRDICQRGTSLTIQCQVDSQVTMMFWYRQQPGQSLTLIATANQGSEATYESGFVIDKFPISRPNLTFSTLTVSNMSPEDSSIYLCSVGGTNYGYTFGSGTRLTVV.

This clone has a handful of counts. The chain recombines TRBV7-9 with TRBJ2-1; D is uncertain. This CDR3 contains 12 residues. Per germline, CDR1 SEHNR and CDR2 FQNEAQ (reference sequence). V was clipped by 2 bases and J by 9 bases, with 8 bases between them. The CDR3 DNA reads TGTGCCAGCAGCTTACTGGAGACTGAGCAGTTCTTC. Amino acids: CASSLLETEQFF.

The chain employs TRBV27 and TRBJ2-1; no reliable D call. Trimming pared 2 bases from V and 1 base from J, leaving 9 bases between. Germline CDR1 reads MNHEY; CDR2 reads SMNVEV (reference sequence). This CDR3 spans 15 amino acids. CDR3 sequence reads: CASSLEGPSYNEQFF. CDR3 nucleotides: TGTGCCAGCAGTTTAGAAGGGCCTTCCTACAATGAGCAGTTCTTC.

V gene TRBV6-6 combines with J gene TRBJ1-2; no definite D call. Between the trimmed V and J ends, which lost 6 bases and 3 bases, there was a span of 8 bases. Germline values: CDR1 MNHNY, CDR2 SVGAGI (reference sequence). The CDR3 totals 12 residues. CDR3 loop: CASRRGHYGYTF. DNA for the CDR3: TGTGCCAGCAGACGGGGTCACTATGGCTACACCTTC.

This chain connects TRBV29-1 to TRBJ2-5, with TRBD2 matching over 13 bases. The CDR3 spans 17 residues. J gave up 1 base and V 6 bases, and 11 bases lay outside the gene matches. The germline V gene encodes CDR1 SQVTM and CDR2 ANQGSEA. The CDR3 DNA is TGCAGCGTCCTAGCCGGGACTAGCGGGGTCGTCCAAGAGACCCAGTACTTC. Its translation: CSVLAGTSGVVQETQYF.

This clone appeared many times. The chain couples TRBV2 to TRBJ2-3; 11 nucleotides agree with TRBD2. The CDR3 loop spans 15 amino acids. V lost 6 bases, J lost 6 bases, and 8 bases stayed unmatched. Germline V lookup: CDR1 SNHLY, CDR2 FYNNEI. The CDR3 nucleotides read TGTGCCAGCAGCCCTACTAGCGGGGGAGGTGATACGCAGTATTTT. Translated, it gives CASSPTSGGGDTQYF.

The chain joins TRBV27 to TRBJ1-5; D unresolved. This CDR3 is 16 amino acids long. Trimming removed 0 bases at V and 0 bases at J, with 9 bases between. Germline assignment: CDR1 MNHEY and CDR2 SMNVEV (reference sequence). Written as DNA, the CDR3 is TGTGCCAGCAGTTTATCGTTCAAGTATAGCAATCAGCCCCAGCATTTT. Residues: CASSLSFKYSNQPQHF.

The chain links TRBV2 to TRBJ2-7; 9 nucleotides match TRBD1. This CDR3 spans 15 amino acids. V lost 3 bases to trimming and J lost 5 bases; unmatched junction nucleotides: 8. The germline V gene has CDR1 SNHLY and CDR2 FYNNEI. DNA for the CDR3: TGTGCCAGCAGTGATTCCGGGACAGGGATAAACGAGCAGTACTTC. Translation gives CASSDSGTGINEQYF.

Only one count was recorded for this clone. The chain is built from TRBV20-1 and TRBJ2-5; no clear D. Per germline, CDR1 DFQATT and CDR2 SNEGSKA (reference sequence). V shed 1 base and J shed 4 bases, with 4 bases lying between them. CDR3 length equals 11 residues. CDR3 in amino acids: CSARAGETQYF. The CDR3 coding sequence is TGCAGTGCTAGAGCCGGAGAGACCCAGTACTTC.

The gene calls are TRBV30 and TRBJ1-5, with D hard to call. CDR3 length: 14 amino acids. Between the trimmed V and J ends, which lost 3 bases and 4 bases, there was a span of 13 bases. Per the germline V gene, CDR1 is GTSNPN and CDR2 is SVGIG (reference sequence). CDR3 region: CAWRGRGGNQPQHF. The DNA for the CDR3 is TGTGCCTGGAGAGGGCGAGGAGGGAATCAGCCCCAGCATTTT.

The rearrangement joins TRBV29-1 to TRBJ1-2; 8 nucleotides match TRBD1. The V gene's germline CDR1 is SQVTM and CDR2 ANQGSEA. The CDR3 loop spans 12 amino acids. V was clipped by 5 bases and J by 4 bases; unmatched bases: 3. The CDR3 loop reads CSVLTGVYGYTF. For the CDR3, the DNA is TGCAGCGTTCTGACAGGGGTCTATGGCTACACCTTC.

The genes are TRBV7-8 and TRBJ1-3, with D tentatively TRBD1 (6 bases). Germline V CDR1 and CDR2: SGHVS, FQNEAQ. The CDR3 extends over 17 amino acids. V lost 1 base, J lost 0 bases, and 13 bases lay in between. CDR3 loop: CASSLVGQQSSGNTIYF. CDR3 DNA: TGTGCCAGCAGCTTAGTTGGACAGCAAAGCTCTGGAAACACCATATATTTT. Based on the CDR3 plus reference TRBV7-8 and TRBJ1-3, the full variable domain is GAGVSQSPRYKVAKRGQDVALRCDPISGHVSLFWYQQALGQGPEFLTYFQNEAQLDKSGLPSDRFFAERPEGSVSTLKIQRTQQEDSAVYLCASSLVGQQSSGNTIYFGEGSWLTVV.